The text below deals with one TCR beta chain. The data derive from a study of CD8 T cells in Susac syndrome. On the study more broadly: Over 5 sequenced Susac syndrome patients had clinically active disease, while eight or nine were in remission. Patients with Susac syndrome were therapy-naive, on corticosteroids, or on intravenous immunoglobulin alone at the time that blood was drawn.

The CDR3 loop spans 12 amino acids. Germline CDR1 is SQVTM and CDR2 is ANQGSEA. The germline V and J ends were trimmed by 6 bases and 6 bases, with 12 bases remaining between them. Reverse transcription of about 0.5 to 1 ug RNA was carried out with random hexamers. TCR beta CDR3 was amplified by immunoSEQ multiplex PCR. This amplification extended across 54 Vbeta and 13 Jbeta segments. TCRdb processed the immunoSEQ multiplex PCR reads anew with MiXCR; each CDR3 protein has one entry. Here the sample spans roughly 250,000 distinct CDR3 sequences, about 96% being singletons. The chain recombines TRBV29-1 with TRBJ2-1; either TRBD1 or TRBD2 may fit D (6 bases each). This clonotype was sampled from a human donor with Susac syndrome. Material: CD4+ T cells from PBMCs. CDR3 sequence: CSVTRGRNEQFF. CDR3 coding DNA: TGCAGCGTCACCCGGGGGCGCAATGAGCAGTTCTTC.